This is a list of T cell receptor beta chains from one sample in a study of T cell clones after liver transplantation. Some clones are missing from TCRdb's copy, which holds only in-frame ones; the method was immunoSEQ multiplex PCR. Found here are 99,000 or so clones, more than 75% of them singletons; the top ten hold about 1%. The sample was CD4+ T cells from blood, taken before liver transplant. These TCRs come from a human donor who received a liver transplant. CDR3s include the opening cysteine and the closing phenylalanine or tryptophan. D genes are given only for firm matches. Clone size is shown for a subset of rows, as once, few, many or a class of expanded clone.

D	length	V	size	J	CDR3	DNA
TRBD1	15	TRBV28	-	TRBJ2-7	CASTRPGQGAFEQYF	TGTGCCAGCACCCGCCCCGGACAGGGGGCGTTCGAGCAGTACTTC
-	14	TRBV30	-	TRBJ2-5	CAWTGRTYQETQYF	TGTGCCTGGACAGGGCGGACGTACCAAGAGACCCAGTACTTC
TRBD2	15	TRBV5-4	once	TRBJ2-1	CASSLELAGYNEQFF	TGTGCCAGCAGCTTGGAACTAGCGGGGTACAATGAGCAGTTCTTC
-	16	TRBV30	-	TRBJ1-3	CAWSRMRPSSGNTIYF	TGTGCCTGGAGCCGAATGAGACCGAGCTCTGGAAACACCATATATTTT
-	14	TRBV5-4	-	TRBJ1-1	CASSSRQGRTEAFF	TGTGCCAGCAGCTCCCGCCAGGGAAGGACTGAAGCTTTCTTT
-	13	TRBV16	once	TRBJ1-5	CASSQDSSRPQHF	TGTGCCAGCAGCCAAGACAGTTCCCGGCCCCAGCATTTT
-	19	TRBV27	-	TRBJ1-4	CASTFRRGAGKERFEKLFF	TGTGCCAGCACCTTTCGGCGGGGGGCAGGGAAGGAACGATTTGAAAAACTGTTTTTT
-	16	TRBV19	-	TRBJ2-3	CASSTSRGGRTDTQYF	TGTGCCAGTAGTACCTCCAGGGGAGGTAGAACAGATACGCAGTATTTT
-	18	TRBV27	few	TRBJ1-1	CASSSSTRRRGGGTEAFF	TGTGCCAGCAGTAGCTCGACCCGTAGGAGGGGGGGCGGCACTGAAGCTTTCTTT
-	12	TRBV19	once	TRBJ1-1	CASSLGNTEAFF	TGTGCCAGTAGTTTGGGAAACACTGAAGCTTTCTTT
-	13	TRBV28	-	TRBJ2-2	CASSPLPTGELFF	TGTGCCAGCAGCCCCCTACCCACCGGGGAGCTGTTTTTT
-	14	TRBV9	once	TRBJ1-4	CASSVPGSNEKLFF	TGTGCCAGCAGCGTGCCGGGTTCTAATGAAAAACTGTTTTTT
-	15	TRBV6-1	-	TRBJ1-5	CASRAGGDSIQPQHF	TGTGCCAGCAGGGCTGGGGGAGACTCAATACAGCCCCAGCATTTT
TRBD2	14	TRBV5-1	-	TRBJ2-3	CAGRLAGETDTQYF	TGCGCCGGTCGACTAGCGGGAGAGACAGATACGCAGTATTTT
TRBD1	15	TRBV6-6	-	TRBJ2-1	CASRRPGQGAHEQFF	TGTGCCAGCAGACGACCGGGACAGGGGGCACATGAGCAGTTCTTC
-	12	TRBV29-1	-	TRBJ2-1	CSVRESYNEQFF	TGCAGCGTGAGGGAGTCCTACAATGAGCAGTTCTTC
-	15	TRBV7-2	-	TRBJ1-1	CASSKDIRRNTEAFF	TGTGCCAGCAGCAAAGACATACGGAGGAACACTGAAGCTTTCTTT
TRBD2	15	TRBV5-1	-	TRBJ2-3	CASSLGGRAGDTQYF	TGCGCCAGCAGCTTGGGCGGGAGGGCCGGAGATACGCAGTATTTT
-	15	TRBV6-1	-	TRBJ2-3	CASKGGRISTDTQYF	TGTGCCAGCAAGGGGGGGCGCATCAGCACAGATACGCAGTATTTT
-	15	TRBV4-1	once	TRBJ2-7	CASSNYRGGLYEQYF	TGCGCCAGCAGCAATTACAGGGGAGGTCTCTACGAGCAGTACTTC
TRBD2	16	TRBV30	-	TRBJ2-2	CAWSVRLAANTGELFF	TGTGCCTGGAGTGTACGACTAGCGGCGAACACCGGGGAGCTGTTTTTT
-	14	TRBV6-5	-	TRBJ1-1	CASAYKGGYTEAFF	TGTGCCAGCGCTTACAAGGGGGGGTACACTGAAGCTTTCTTT
-	14	TRBV5-6	-	TRBJ1-5	CASSWGISNQPQHF	TGTGCCAGCAGCTGGGGAATAAGCAATCAGCCCCAGCATTTT
TRBD1	14	TRBV6-5	-	TRBJ1-2	CASSRGTGDLGYTF	TGTGCCAGCAGCCGTGGGACAGGGGACTTGGGCTACACCTTC
TRBD2	16	TRBV7-2	-	TRBJ2-3	CASSYTSGGATDTQYF	TGTGCCAGCAGCTATACTAGCGGGGGGGCCACAGATACGCAGTATTTT
-	13	TRBV5-1	-	TRBJ1-2	CASSPGGGEGYTF	TGCGCCAGCAGCCCGGGAGGCGGTGAGGGCTACACCTTC
TRBD2	19	TRBV7-3	-	TRBJ2-1	CASSLDTSAGLAGVNEQFF	TGTGCCAGCAGCTTGGACACTTCGGCCGGGCTAGCGGGAGTCAATGAGCAGTTCTTC
TRBD1	14	TRBV9	-	TRBJ2-3	CASSVTLGQDSQYF	TGTGCCAGCAGCGTCACATTGGGACAGGACTCGCAGTATTTT
-	14	TRBV5-1	-	TRBJ1-2	CASSLDTGPDGYTF	TGCGCCAGCAGCTTGGATACGGGACCTGACGGCTACACCTTC
TRBD2	16	TRBV6-5	-	TRBJ2-1	CASSYSHSGGANEQFF	TGTGCCAGCAGTTACTCGCACAGCGGGGGGGCCAATGAGCAGTTCTTC
-	13	TRBV28	-	TRBJ2-7	CASLSESSYEQYF	TGTGCCAGCTTAAGCGAAAGCTCCTACGAGCAGTACTTC
-	13	TRBV9	once	TRBJ2-2	CASSVGGSGELFF	TGTGCCAGCAGCGTAGGGGGTAGCGGGGAGCTGTTTTTT
TRBD1	14	TRBV5-1	-	TRBJ1-1	CASSKAGTGAEAFF	TGCGCCAGCAGCAAAGCCGGGACAGGGGCTGAAGCTTTCTTT
-	12	TRBV28	-	TRBJ2-7	CASSLYGGSPGF	TGTGCCAGCAGTTTATATGGAGGCTCACCGGGGTTC
TRBD1	14	TRBV18	-	TRBJ2-2	CASSNTGDGGELFF	TGTGCCAGCTCAAATACAGGGGACGGCGGGGAGCTGTTTTTT
-	15	TRBV30	-	TRBJ2-6	CAWSVSGLGANVLAF	TGTGCCTGGAGTGTTTCTGGGCTTGGGGCCAACGTCCTGGCTTTC
-	13	TRBV19	-	TRBJ2-3	CASSMAVTDTQYF	TGTGCCAGTAGTATGGCCGTCACAGATACGCAGTATTTT
TRBD1	15	TRBV4-1	-	TRBJ1-2	CASSQPTGGNYGYTF	TGCGCCAGCAGCCAACCCACAGGGGGCAACTATGGCTACACCTTC
TRBD2	15	TRBV7-3	-	TRBJ2-1	CASSLGSGVRGEQFF	TGTGCCAGCAGCTTAGGTAGCGGGGTTCGCGGTGAGCAGTTCTTC